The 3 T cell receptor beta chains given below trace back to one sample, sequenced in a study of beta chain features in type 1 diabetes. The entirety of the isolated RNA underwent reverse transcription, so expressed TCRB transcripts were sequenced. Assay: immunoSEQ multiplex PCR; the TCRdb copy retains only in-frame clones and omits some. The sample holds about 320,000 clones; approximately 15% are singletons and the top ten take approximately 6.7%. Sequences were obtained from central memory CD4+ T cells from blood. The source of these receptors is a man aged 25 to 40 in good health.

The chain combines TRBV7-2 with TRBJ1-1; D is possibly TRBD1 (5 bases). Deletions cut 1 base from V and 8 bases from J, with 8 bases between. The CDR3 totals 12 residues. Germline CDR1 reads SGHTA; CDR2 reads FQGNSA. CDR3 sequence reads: CASSLGQLEAFF. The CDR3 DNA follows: TGTGCCAGCAGCTTAGGACAGCTAGAAGCTTTCTTT.

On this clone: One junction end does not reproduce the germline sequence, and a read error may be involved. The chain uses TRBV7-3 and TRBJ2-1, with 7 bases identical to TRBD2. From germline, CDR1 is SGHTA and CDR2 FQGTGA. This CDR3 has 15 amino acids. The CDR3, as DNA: TGTGCCAGCAGCCCCCCGGGCGGGAGAATGAATGAGCGGTTCTTC. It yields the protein CASSPPGGRMNERFF.

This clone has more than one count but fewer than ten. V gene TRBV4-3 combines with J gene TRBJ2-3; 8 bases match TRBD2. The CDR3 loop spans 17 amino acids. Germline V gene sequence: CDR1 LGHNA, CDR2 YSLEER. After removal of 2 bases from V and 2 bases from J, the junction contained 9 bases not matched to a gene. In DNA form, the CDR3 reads TGCGCCAGCAGCCAATTTCCCGCGGGAGGCAACACAGATACGCAGTATTTT. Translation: CASSQFPAGGNTDTQYF.